The rows below give T cell receptor beta chains drawn from one sample of a study of shared clonotypes between healthy human individuals. Libraries were prepared by immunoSEQ multiplex PCR; TCRdb keeps only in-frame clonotypes and omits some of them. In the table there are millions of clones, over 85% of which are singletons. Sequenced input: naive CD4+ T cells sorted from blood. The source is a man between 18 and 29 years old in good health. Each CDR3 is given without its conserved first and last residue. The order of the fields is CDR3 protein, clone size, V gene. A row's size may be missing; if present it is once, few, many or a size class.

CDR3 protein: ASRRSGIRQPQH
clone size: -
V gene: TRBV6-1

CDR3 protein: AWSVLAEAF
clone size: -
V gene: TRBV30

CDR3 protein: TSSPHTRASGGAYEQF
clone size: -
V gene: TRBV1

CDR3 protein: ASSLGQGGTYEQY
clone size: -
V gene: TRBV7-2

CDR3 protein: ASSPNAF
clone size: -
V gene: TRBV28

CDR3 protein: ASSPFGPGGTEAF
clone size: -
V gene: TRBV7-9

CDR3 protein: ASSLGTDTQY
clone size: -
V gene: TRBV10-2

CDR3 protein: ASSVGTGGSYEQY
clone size: -
V gene: TRBV9

CDR3 protein: ASSPRGVWDSYEQY
clone size: -
V gene: TRBV9

CDR3 protein: ASGPGGGSNSPLH
clone size: once
V gene: TRBV7-2

CDR3 protein: ATTLGPVGYEQY
clone size: -
V gene: TRBV2

CDR3 protein: ASSLTAQASHPGELF
clone size: -
V gene: TRBV7-3

CDR3 protein: ASSLSGTGNYGYT
clone size: -
V gene: TRBV28

CDR3 protein: ASSPTGGGGNTIY
clone size: -
V gene: TRBV5-4

CDR3 protein: ASSGGSSGTRTDTQY
clone size: -
V gene: TRBV25-1

CDR3 protein: AISEYGGVDTEAF
clone size: -
V gene: TRBV10-3

CDR3 protein: ASSLVAQTGETQY
clone size: -
V gene: TRBV5-1

CDR3 protein: ASSSPGTSGSTEY
clone size: -
V gene: TRBV6-5

CDR3 protein: ASSQDRGQPQH
clone size: -
V gene: TRBV4-1

CDR3 protein: ASSVSSGQGKTF
clone size: -
V gene: TRBV9

CDR3 protein: ASSLGQSGLMGTEAF
clone size: -
V gene: TRBV11-1

CDR3 protein: ASSLVGFSNQPQH
clone size: -
V gene: TRBV7-2

CDR3 protein: ASMSGGRGAETQY
clone size: -
V gene: TRBV6-1

CDR3 protein: ASSIATGQETQY
clone size: once
V gene: TRBV19

CDR3 protein: ASSPLAPLASIETQY
clone size: -
V gene: TRBV7-2

CDR3 protein: ASSGQEGGTEAF
clone size: -
V gene: TRBV18

CDR3 protein: ASSLDWLTYNEQF
clone size: -
V gene: TRBV11-2

CDR3 protein: ASIGTGTEAF
clone size: -
V gene: TRBV18

CDR3 protein: AISEGRPNEKLF
clone size: -
V gene: TRBV10-3

CDR3 protein: ASSFRGQETQY
clone size: -
V gene: TRBV5-4

CDR3 protein: ASSRTGGGYEQF
clone size: -
V gene: TRBV5-1

CDR3 protein: SVEPLDAQY
clone size: -
V gene: TRBV29-1

CDR3 protein: ASSILGTQFTPLH
clone size: -
V gene: TRBV19

CDR3 protein: ASRRTGVNTGELF
clone size: few
V gene: TRBV7-2

CDR3 protein: ASSAGTGGEETQY
clone size: -
V gene: TRBV2

CDR3 protein: ASSLSLGRGLYEQY
clone size: -
V gene: TRBV5-1

CDR3 protein: ASSEGAILAKNIQY
clone size: -
V gene: TRBV6-1

CDR3 protein: AIGTGRFGSPLH
clone size: -
V gene: TRBV6-1

CDR3 protein: ASSRDVGERNQPQH
clone size: -
V gene: TRBV6-6

CDR3 protein: AISEVTGDEKLF
clone size: -
V gene: TRBV10-3

CDR3 protein: ASSDQKRQGVAEAF
clone size: -
V gene: TRBV10-2

CDR3 protein: ARAPRGTEAF
clone size: -
V gene: TRBV19

CDR3 protein: ASSEVIGRYGYT
clone size: -
V gene: TRBV10-2

CDR3 protein: ASSTSPTGVQETQY
clone size: -
V gene: TRBV5-1

CDR3 protein: ASSPPIGGITGNTIY
clone size: once
V gene: TRBV18

CDR3 protein: ASSIRKPQSRANVLT
clone size: -
V gene: TRBV7-7

CDR3 protein: ASSPNNLSNQPQH
clone size: -
V gene: TRBV19

CDR3 protein: ASSQVGASTDTQY
clone size: once
V gene: TRBV4-1

CDR3 protein: ATRDYSYEQY
clone size: -
V gene: TRBV6-6

CDR3 protein: ASSPGRPGSEQY
clone size: -
V gene: TRBV6-5

CDR3 protein: ASSPSSETQY
clone size: -
V gene: TRBV5-4

CDR3 protein: ASSFGGETQY
clone size: -
V gene: TRBV5-1

CDR3 protein: AISESAVNTEAF
clone size: -
V gene: TRBV10-3

CDR3 protein: ASRTGGRDYGYT
clone size: -
V gene: TRBV11-1

CDR3 protein: ASSPMGGETQY
clone size: -
V gene: TRBV7-9